This T cell receptor (beta chain) was captured in a study of blood T cell repertoires in COVID-19. Study in general: PBMCs, B-cell-depleted T cells, or T cells provided the cDNA or gDNA that made up the material.

In the authors' methods: Reference gene primer amplification yielded estimated nucleated cell counts. This table comes from immunoSEQ multiplex PCR, and its TCRdb copy is limited to in-frame clones, with some not included. The V and J calls and clone size are taken from that table; D and trimming were inferred from the DNA. The sample has around 59,000 clones, 85% to 90% seen once; the top ten hold roughly 1.4%. V lost 0 bases to trimming and J lost 3 bases, with 19 bases between them. The germline CDR1 and CDR2 sequences are SGHRS and YFSETQ. The length of the CDR3 is 17 residues. Sequencing was carried out using peripheral blood. This clonotype was sampled from a man in his 60s with acute or convalescent COVID-19. This chain uses TRBV5-1 with TRBJ2-7, with D tentatively TRBD2 (6 bases). CDR3 nucleotides: TGCGCCAGCAGCTTGGAAGGGGTCGGGACTTTACTCTACGAGCAGTACTTC. Residues: CASSLEGVGTLLYEQYF. Filled out from reference TRBV5-1 and TRBJ2-7, the complete variable domain reads KAGVTQTPRYLIKTRGQQVTLSCSPISGHRSVSWYQQTPGQGLQFLFEYFSETQRNKGNFPGRFSGRQFSNSRSEMNVSTLELGDSALYLCASSLEGVGTLLYEQYFGPGTRLTVT.